These 20 T cell receptor beta chains share one sample of origin, sequenced in a study of blood T cells in healthy people across ages. For the second PCR, which ran for about 7 to 11 cycles, a sample-barcoded 5' primer and a J-beta primer mix were used. TCRdb processed the 5' RACE reads anew with MiXCR; each CDR3 protein has one entry. The table records around 1,500,000 distinct CDR3 sequences, approximately 28% of them present only once. Source material: blood. Receptors originate from a woman aged 25 to 39 in good health.

The rearrangement links TRBV9 to TRBJ1-6, with a weak D call TRBD1 (5 bases). Germline V gene lookup returns CDR1 SGDLS and CDR2 YYNGEE. Trimming left V 0 bases short and J 9 bases short, with 10 bases between. This CDR3 has 14 residues. CDR3 nucleotide sequence: TGTGCCAGCAGCGTAGAGGGCAGGGTTTCACCCCTCCACTTT. Translating it yields CASSVEGRVSPLHF.

Remarks on this clonotype: This may be a read error, as it is one base from a much larger clone. The chain employs TRBV20-1 and TRBJ2-1, with 7 bases identical to TRBD1. The CDR3 sequence is 18 residues long. The J segment lost 13 bases and the V segment lost 0 bases, leaving 24 bases of the junction unmatched. Germline V gene data show CDR1 as DFQATT and CDR2 as SNEGSKA (reference sequence). CDR3: CSARDVTGESLDLETQFF. The CDR3 nucleotides read TGCAGTGCTAGAGATGTCACAGGGGAAAGCCTCGATTTGGAGACCCAGTTCTTC.

This clonotype was seen a single time. Being one base from a much bigger clone, this may be a read error. The CDR3 sequence is CASRGTSRMETQYF. CDR3 DNA: TGTGCCAGCAGAGGGACTAGCAGAATGGAGACCCAGTACTTC. The chain links TRBV28 to TRBJ2-5; TRBD2 matches at 9 bases. The V and J ends lost 6 bases and 5 bases, in that order; junction bases with no gene match: 7. The V gene's germline CDR1 is MDHEN and CDR2 SYDVKM. The CDR3 runs to 14 residues.

J is TRBJ1-4 and V is TRBV11-3; no definite D call. Germline lookup yields CDR1 SGHNT and CDR2 YENEEA. This CDR3 has 11 residues. Trimming cost V 11 bases and J 7 bases, with 11 bases left between them. As DNA, the CDR3 is TGTGCCCGCCCACTGGGTGAAAAACTGTTTTTT. It is translated as CARPLGEKLFF.

This clonotype was counted only a few times. The junction departs from germline at one end; a sequencing error may be responsible. The gene calls are TRBV7-6 and TRBJ2-7; D not certain. The CDR3 totals 12 residues. Germline CDR1 and CDR2: SGHVS and FNYEAQ. CDR3 region: CACSPALGEQYF. The CDR3 DNA reads as TGTGCCTGCAGTCCCGCGCTAGGCGAGCAGTACTTC.

The chain joins TRBV20-1 to TRBJ2-3, with a weak D call TRBD1 (6 bases). The germline CDR1 and CDR2 sequences are DFQATT and SNEGSKA (reference sequence). Trimming cost V 1 base and J 0 bases, with 14 bases left between them. The CDR3 is 16 amino acids. The CDR3: CSARAPGAASTDTQYF. The CDR3, as DNA: TGCAGTGCTAGAGCCCCAGGGGCGGCCAGCACAGATACGCAGTATTTT.

About this clonotype: A single base separates this from a much larger clone, so it may be a read error. This chain uses TRBV28 with TRBJ2-7; D is unclear. CDR1 is MDHEN and CDR2 is SYDVKM in the germline V gene. The length of the CDR3 is 13 residues. The CDR3 DNA follows: TGTGCCAGCAGTTTATTTCGGTCGGGCGAGCAGGACTTC. This translates into CASSLFRSGEQDF.

Concerning this clonotype itself: A much larger clonotype is one base distant, so this may be a read error. The chain uses TRBV25-1 and TRBJ2-7, with TRBD1 matching over 7 bases. CDR1 is MGHDK and CDR2 is SYGVNS in the germline V gene. CDR3 length equals 17 residues. CDR3 coding DNA: TGTGCCAGCAGTGAATATAAGGGGACAGCAAGGTCTTACGGGCAGTACTTC. Its translation is CASSEYKGTARSYGQYF.

This clonotype was picked up many times. The CDR3, as DNA: TGTGCCAGCAGCTTAAGACAAACCTACAATGAGCAGTTCTTC. It specifies CASSLRQTYNEQFF. This chain connects TRBV7-9 to TRBJ2-1; the D is unclear. Trimming removed 2 bases at V and 2 bases at J, with 7 bases between. Germline CDR1 reads SEHNR; CDR2 reads FQNEAQ (reference sequence). The CDR3 sequence is 14 residues long.

The rearrangement uses TRBV7-2 and TRBJ1-1; D is uncertain. Germline CDR1 is SGHTA and CDR2 is FQGNSA. The CDR3 consists of 15 residues. Between the trimmed V and J ends, which lost 0 bases and 10 bases, there was a span of 18 bases. The CDR3 protein is CASSLAFNAPSGAFF. For the CDR3, the DNA is TGTGCCAGCAGCTTAGCATTTAACGCTCCTTCGGGAGCTTTCTTT. Full variable domain (missing parts from reference TRBV7-2 and TRBJ1-1): GAGVSQSPSNKVTEKGKDVELRCDPISGHTALYWYRQSLGQGLEFLIYFQGNSAPDKSGLPSDRFSAERTGGSVSTLTIQRTQQEDSAVYLCASSLAFNAPSGAFFGQGTRLTVV.

In its sample, this clonotype was seen a few times. The rearrangement links TRBV5-1 to TRBJ2-3; D is unresolved. The CDR3 has 15 amino acids. V gave up 2 bases and J gave up 2 bases, with 12 bases separating them. Germline assignment: CDR1 SGHRS and CDR2 YFSETQ. The DNA for the CDR3 is TGCGCCAGCAGCTTTTACGGCAGCTCCACAGATACGCAGTATTTT. This encodes CASSFYGSSTDTQYF. The variable domain in full, with the rest retrieved from reference TRBV5-1 and TRBJ2-3, is KAGVTQTPRYLIKTRGQQVTLSCSPISGHRSVSWYQQTPGQGLQFLFEYFSETQRNKGNFPGRFSGRQFSNSRSEMNVSTLELGDSALYLCASSFYGSSTDTQYFGPGTRLTVL.

The chain couples TRBV7-2 to TRBJ1-1; D is unresolved. Germline V gene sequence: CDR1 SGHTA, CDR2 FQGNSA. V was cut by 5 bases and J by 3 bases, with 10 bases left in between. This CDR3 spans 13 amino acids. The CDR3 loop reads CASSLRTYTEAFF. Written as DNA, the CDR3 is TGTGCCAGCAGCCTAAGGACGTACACTGAAGCTTTCTTT.

This sequence joins TRBV7-2 and TRBJ2-1; 8 bases are a match to TRBD2. Per the germline V gene, CDR1 is SGHTA and CDR2 is FQGNSA. Trimming removed 4 bases from V and 6 bases from J; junction bases left unmatched: 5. The CDR3 covers 14 residues. As DNA, the CDR3 is TGTGCCAGCAGCTCGGGGGGGCGCGTCAATGAGCAGTTCTTC. Protein product: CASSSGGRVNEQFF.

This chain joins TRBV9 and TRBJ2-3; D not resolved. Trimming took 0 bases from V and 6 from J, leaving 11 bases between them. The CDR3 has 14 amino acids. CDR1 SGDLS and CDR2 YYNGEE come from the germline V gene. The CDR3 nucleotides read TGTGCCAGCAGCGTAGGATTAAGTGAGGATACGCAGTATTTT. This sequence encodes CASSVGLSEDTQYF. Drawing the rest from reference TRBV9 and TRBJ2-3, the complete variable domain is DSGVTQTPKHLITATGQRVTLRCSPRSGDLSVYWYQQSLDQGLQFLIQYYNGEERAKGNILERFSAQQFPDLHSELNLSSLELGDSALYFCASSVGLSEDTQYFGPGTRLTVL.

The sample holds many counts of this clonotype. The chain uses TRBV6-5 and TRBJ2-1; 8 bases align to TRBD1. The CDR3 loop spans 14 amino acids. The germline gives CDR1 MNHEY, CDR2 SVGAGI. V shed 4 bases and J 9 bases; nucleotides not matched to a gene: 8. The CDR3: CASSWKSGGIEQFF. The CDR3 region has the DNA TGTGCCAGCAGTTGGAAGTCAGGGGGCATTGAGCAGTTCTTC.

This clonotype was recorded at least ten times. This chain joins TRBV12-3 or TRBV12-4 and TRBJ2-5, with 12 bases aligning to TRBD2. After removal of 3 bases from V and 7 bases from J, the junction contained 0 bases not matched to a gene. The CDR3 spans 13 residues. The CDR3 region is CASSLGLAGTQYF. The CDR3 nucleotides are TGTGCCAGCAGTTTGGGACTAGCGGGGACCCAGTACTTC.

As to this clonotype: A read error may account for a junction end that differs from germline. The genes are TRBV12-3 or TRBV12-4 and TRBJ2-7, with D perhaps matching TRBD1 (5 bases). The CDR3 spans 14 residues. Here the CDR3 DNA reads TGTACCAGCAGTCGGCTAAGGGGATCCTACGAGCAGTACTTC. Translating gives CTSSRLRGSYEQYF.

This rearrangement joins TRBV5-1 to TRBJ2-5; tentative D call: TRBD1 (6 bases). CDR3 length equals 15 residues. V was pared by 4 bases and J by 2 bases, with 15 bases between. CDR1 is SGHRS and CDR2 is YFSETQ in the germline V gene. The CDR3 is CASSIQDSRQETQYF. Here the CDR3 DNA reads TGCGCCAGCAGCATACAGGACAGTAGGCAAGAGACCCAGTACTTC.

J is TRBJ1-1 and V is TRBV12-3 or TRBV12-4, with unresolved D. This CDR3 is built from 15 residues. Trimming removed 5 bases from V and 6 bases from J, with 19 bases in between. The CDR3 here is CASSPWAFVISEAFF. CDR3 in DNA: TGTGCCAGCAGTCCCTGGGCCTTTGTAATATCTGAAGCTTTCTTT.

The V and J genes are TRBV5-1 and TRBJ2-1; TRBD2 aligns across 13 bases. J gave up 0 bases and V 1 base, and 7 bases lay outside the gene matches. Germline V gene data show CDR1 as SGHRS and CDR2 as YFSETQ. CDR3 length: 19 amino acids. CDR3 in amino acids: CASSLRVGLAGSSYNEQFF. Here the CDR3 DNA reads TGCGCCAGCAGCTTGCGGGTGGGACTAGCGGGGAGCTCCTACAATGAGCAGTTCTTC. Together with reference TRBV5-1 and TRBJ2-1, the CDR3 gives the full variable domain: KAGVTQTPRYLIKTRGQQVTLSCSPISGHRSVSWYQQTPGQGLQFLFEYFSETQRNKGNFPGRFSGRQFSNSRSEMNVSTLELGDSALYLCASSLRVGLAGSSYNEQFFGPGTRLTVL.